This T cell receptor beta chain was found in a study of blood T cell repertoires in COVID-19. Whole-study context: Nucleic acid was either cDNA or gDNA, and it came from T cells, B-cell-depleted T cells, or PBMCs.

V dropped 0 bases and J dropped 2; count of bases not matched to a gene: 4. The CDR3 is made up of 15 amino acids. The germline gives CDR1 SGDLS, CDR2 YYNGEE. Participants came from roughly 23 US areas, aged roughly 18 to 90 years. Among Cohort 3 donors, those recovered had two negative PCRs, clearance, or symptom resolution. Only in-frame clones appear in the TCRdb table, and some are missing; sequencing was by immunoSEQ multiplex PCR. The profile covers some 300,000 clones, with under 90% appearing a single time and more than 9% taken by the ten largest. V usage is TRBV9 and J usage is TRBJ1-2, with 7 bases that match TRBD1. Sequencing input: PBMCs or T cells enriched from blood (not recorded which). This receptor was identified in a woman younger than 45 who had recovered from COVID-19. The CDR3 region has the DNA TGTGCCAGCAGCGTAGGGCAGGGGGTAAACTATGGCTACACCTTC. It is translated as CASSVGQGVNYGYTF.